Below, 25 T cell receptor beta chains from the same sample are listed, as sequenced in a study of T cell responses to AZD1222 COVID-19 vaccine. Profiled with immunoSEQ multiplex PCR; TCRdb holds only in-frame clones, not every one. The sample yields about 120,000 clones, 87% seen once. The sample here was peripheral blood, taken 28 days after the second AZD1222 dose. These receptors all stem from an adult who received the AZD1222 COVID-19 vaccine.

J is TRBJ1-2 and V is TRBV21-1; the table assigns TRBD1, which was not confirmed against the DNA. TRBV21-1 is an annotated pseudogene. The CDR3 is 15 residues long. The CDR3 loop reads CASCRPGQGNNGYTF. The CDR3 DNA sequence: TGTGCCAGCTGCCGACCGGGACAGGGAAATAATGGCTACACCTTC.

The genes are TRBV28 and TRBJ2-5; TRBD2 might be the D (5 bases). The germline V and J ends were trimmed by 5 bases and 4 bases, with 14 bases remaining between them. There are 14 residues in the CDR3. CDR1 and CDR2 (germline): MDHEN, SYDVKM. This CDR3 is CASSPFGLGETQYF. The CDR3 nucleotides are TGTGCCAGCAGTCCTTTCGGACTGGGAGAGACCCAGTACTTC.

The V call is TRBV7-6, the J call TRBJ2-1; no definite D call. Trimming pared 1 base from V and 4 bases from J, leaving 11 bases between. CDR3 length: 15 residues. Germline assignment: CDR1 SGHVS and CDR2 FNYEAQ. CDR3 region: CASSLGSNPYNEQFF. The CDR3, as DNA: TGTGCCAGCAGCTTAGGGTCAAACCCGTACAATGAGCAGTTCTTC.

The chain uses TRBV29-1 and TRBJ2-1, with 9 bases fitting TRBD1. Looked up from germline, CDR1 is SQVTM and CDR2 is ANQGSEA. V lost 7 bases, J lost 6 bases, and 7 bases stayed unmatched. The CDR3 is made up of 13 amino acids. The CDR3 sequence: CSAGQGFFNEQFF. CDR3 in DNA: TGCAGCGCTGGACAGGGGTTCTTCAATGAGCAGTTCTTC.

This chain links TRBV27 with TRBJ1-4; 8 bases match TRBD1. CDR3 size: 14 residues. V dropped 6 bases and J dropped 8; count of bases not matched to a gene: 8. CDR1 MNHEY and CDR2 SMNVEV come from the germline V gene (reference sequence). Written as DNA, the CDR3 is TGTGCCAGCAGCCGACAGGGGCGATCGGAAAAACTGTTTTTT. This encodes CASSRQGRSEKLFF.

This clone was recorded only once. The chain has TRBV18 and TRBJ1-5, with 8 bases aligning to TRBD1. Trimming cost V 4 bases and J 5 bases; bases outside gene matches: 10. The CDR3 covers 16 residues. The germline V gene has CDR1 KGHSH and CDR2 LQKENI. The CDR3 DNA is TGTGCCAGCTCACGGACAGGGTCTTCGATTTATCAGCCCCAGCATTTT. Translation gives CASSRTGSSIYQPQHF. Drawing the rest from reference TRBV18 and TRBJ1-5, the complete variable domain is NAGVMQNPRHLVRRRGQEARLRCSPMKGHSHVYWYRQLPEEGLKFMVYLQKENIIDESGMPKERFSAEFPKEGPSILRIQQVVRGDSAAYFCASSRTGSSIYQPQHFGDGTRLSIL.

In this sample, this clone turned up a few times. V is TRBV5-1 and J is TRBJ1-2; no firm D call. The V end was cut by 0 bases, the J end by 0 bases, with 6 bases between. This CDR3 has 14 residues. Per the germline V gene, CDR1 is SGHRS and CDR2 is YFSETQ. Here the CDR3 DNA reads TGCGCCAGCAGCTTGGAGGTGACTAACTATGGCTACACCTTC. It yields the protein CASSLEVTNYGYTF.

V gene TRBV28 combines with J gene TRBJ1-3; D uncertain. CDR1 and CDR2 from the germline V gene are MDHEN and SYDVKM. The V gene lost 8 bases and the J gene lost 4 bases, with 12 bases spanning the gap. The CDR3 is 13 amino acids. This chain's CDR3 is CASRILEGNTIYF. Here the CDR3 DNA reads TGTGCCAGCCGTATCCTCGAGGGAAACACCATATATTTT.

The CDR3 sequence: CASSLGANTGELFF. CDR3 bases: TGTGCCAGCAGCTTAGGGGCGAACACCGGGGAGCTGTTTTTT. The chain carries TRBV7-2 and TRBJ2-2, with unresolved D. The V gene's germline CDR1 is SGHTA and CDR2 FQGNSA. Trimming shortened V by 1 base and J by 0 bases, and 3 bases separated the two germline ends. CDR3 length equals 14 residues.

V gene TRBV20-1 combines with J gene TRBJ1-2; D is uncertain. This CDR3 is built from 10 residues. V was shortened by 7 bases and J by 8 bases, with 11 bases between the two germline ends. Germline CDR1 reads DFQATT; CDR2 reads SNEGSKA (reference sequence). CDR3 sequence (DNA): TGCAGTGGGGGAATAAAAGGCTACACCTTC. This codes for CSGGIKGYTF.

V is TRBV28 and J is TRBJ1-1, with 8 bases aligning to TRBD1. The CDR3 is 14 amino acids. Trimming at V came to 6 bases and at J to 1 base, leaving 4 bases not matched to a gene. Germline assignment: CDR1 MDHEN and CDR2 SYDVKM. CDR3 loop: CASSAGGWNTEAFF. The CDR3 DNA is TGTGCCAGCAGCGCAGGGGGCTGGAACACTGAAGCTTTCTTT.

This chain uses TRBV20-1 with TRBJ2-7; 12 bases fit TRBD1. Unmatched junction bases numbered 2, after V lost 3 bases and J lost 5 bases. CDR1 is DFQATT, CDR2 SNEGSKA, per germline (reference sequence). The CDR3 sequence is 13 residues long. As DNA, the CDR3 is TGCAGTGCTAGTGGGACAGGGGGCCACGAGCAGTACTTC. Translated: CSASGTGGHEQYF.

CDR3 sequence: CASSSRAGTGYTF. CDR3 sequence (DNA): TGTGCCAGCAGTTCAAGAGCCGGTACTGGCTACACCTTC. The chain links TRBV28 to TRBJ1-2; no reliable D call. The germline V gene has CDR1 MDHEN and CDR2 SYDVKM. V dropped 4 bases and J dropped 7 bases, with 13 bases sitting between them. CDR3 length: 13 amino acids.

The chain joins TRBV7-2 to TRBJ2-6; D remains ambiguous. The CDR3 contains 16 residues. Germline lookup yields CDR1 SGHTA and CDR2 FQGNSA. V was pared by 1 base and J by 0 bases, with 7 bases between. This CDR3 reads CASSLGPGSGANVLTF. As DNA, the CDR3 is TGTGCCAGCAGCTTAGGTCCGGGCTCTGGGGCCAACGTCCTGACTTTC.

The V and J genes are TRBV7-2 and TRBJ2-2; no clear D gene. Germline values: CDR1 SGHTA, CDR2 FQGNSA. This CDR3 has 13 amino acids. The germline V and J ends were trimmed by 5 bases and 7 bases, with 11 bases remaining between them. The CDR3 reads CASSPQRGGELFF. The CDR3 DNA is TGTGCCAGCAGCCCCCAAAGAGGCGGGGAGCTGTTTTTT.

The gene calls are TRBV24-1 and TRBJ2-5; 12 bases fit TRBD2. From germline, CDR1 is KGHDR and CDR2 SFDVKD. Trimming at V came to 5 bases and at J to 2 bases, leaving 5 bases not matched to a gene. This CDR3 comprises 16 residues. Here the CDR3 reads CATSAPTSGGQETQYF. The CDR3 DNA reads TGTGCCACCAGTGCCCCGACTAGCGGGGGACAAGAGACCCAGTACTTC.

The J gene is TRBJ2-1, the V gene TRBV4-3; 8 nucleotides line up with TRBD2. CDR3 length equals 13 residues. The germline CDR1 and CDR2 sequences are LGHNA and YSLEER. The V and J ends lost 4 bases and 8 bases, in that order; junction bases with no gene match: 4. CDR3 protein: CASSPGRGYEQFF. CDR3 nucleotides: TGCGCCAGCAGCCCCGGGAGGGGCTATGAGCAGTTCTTC.

The chain joins TRBV9 to TRBJ1-2; D perhaps matches TRBD1 (6 bases). The germline CDR1 and CDR2 sequences are SGDLS and YYNGEE. CDR3 length: 14 residues. V gave up 4 bases and J gave up 4 bases, with 14 bases separating them. For the CDR3, the DNA is TGTGCCAGCAGCCCAGGACAGTCCCTCTATGGCTACACCTTC. This gives the protein CASSPGQSLYGYTF. The whole variable domain, filled in from reference TRBV9 and TRBJ1-2, reads DSGVTQTPKHLITATGQRVTLRCSPRSGDLSVYWYQQSLDQGLQFLIQYYNGEERAKGNILERFSAQQFPDLHSELNLSSLELGDSALYFCASSPGQSLYGYTFGSGTRLTVV.

This clone has a single count. This chain links TRBV5-6 with TRBJ1-2; no definite D call. Per germline, CDR1 SGHDT and CDR2 YYEEEE. This CDR3 contains 12 residues. Deletions cut 0 bases from V and 8 bases from J, with 8 bases between. Here the CDR3 reads CASSLVRGGYTF. CDR3 DNA sequence: TGTGCCAGCAGCTTGGTCCGGGGAGGCTACACCTTC.

V and J are TRBV19 and TRBJ1-1, with a possible D match to TRBD1 (5 bases). There are 15 residues in the CDR3. CDR1 is LNHDA, CDR2 SQIVND, per germline (reference sequence). The ends were cut back, 5 bases at V and 0 bases at J, with 13 bases in the middle. CDR3 protein: CASSYSGGMNTEAFF. CDR3 DNA sequence: TGTGCCAGTAGTTACTCCGGGGGGATGAACACTGAAGCTTTCTTT.

The gene calls are TRBV5-1 and TRBJ1-6; D remains ambiguous. V shed 0 bases and J shed 10 bases, with 8 bases lying between them. In germline, CDR1 is SGHRS, CDR2 YFSETQ. The CDR3 totals 13 residues. CDR3 loop: CASSLDLRSPLHF. The DNA of the CDR3 is TGCGCCAGCAGCTTGGATCTTCGGTCACCCCTCCACTTT.

The rearrangement uses TRBV19 and TRBJ1-3; D uncertain. Per the germline V gene, CDR1 is LNHDA and CDR2 is SQIVND (reference sequence). With 7 bases removed from V and 0 bases from J, the gap between germline ends came to 4 bases. The CDR3 covers 12 residues. The CDR3 sequence: CASTGSGNTIYF. The DNA of the CDR3 is TGTGCCAGTACAGGCTCTGGAAACACCATATATTTT.

The J gene is TRBJ2-5, the V gene TRBV24-1; D is perhaps TRBD1 (5 bases). The germline gives CDR1 KGHDR, CDR2 SFDVKD. Trimming cost V 5 bases and J 3 bases, with 6 bases left between them. The CDR3 contains 12 residues. CDR3 sequence reads: CATSAREETQYF. CDR3 sequence (DNA): TGTGCCACCAGTGCCAGGGAAGAGACCCAGTACTTC.

This clone was found a few times. The chain links TRBV6-5 to TRBJ2-7; 7 bases line up with TRBD1. The V and J ends lost 6 bases and 3 bases, in that order; junction bases with no gene match: 11. Germline V gene data show CDR1 as MNHEY and CDR2 as SVGAGI. The CDR3 runs to 15 residues. Here the CDR3 DNA reads TGTGCCAGCAGGATCGGGACAGAGAACTTCTACGAGCAGTACTTC. Translating gives CASRIGTENFYEQYF.

V is TRBV27 and J is TRBJ1-2; the D gene is possibly TRBD1 (5 bases). The germline V and J ends were trimmed by 6 bases and 0 bases, with 17 bases remaining between them. The CDR3 contains 16 residues. The germline gives CDR1 MNHEY, CDR2 SMNVEV (reference sequence). The CDR3 bases are TGTGCCAGCAGGGGGGGGGTATGGAGTCCTAACTATGGCTACACCTTC. It translates to CASRGGVWSPNYGYTF.